This T cell receptor beta chain was captured by sequencing in a study of tissue T cells after allogeneic stem cell transplantation. Turning to the study itself: Enrolled prospectively were adult allogeneic hematopoietic cell transplant recipients whose graft-versus-host disease was steroid-refractory. Pre-transplant PBMCs were recipient-derived, available from roughly five GVHD patients. Study-wide results and caveats: Anatomically similar tissues had similar TCR repertoires within each patient.

A remark on this clone: The antigen remains unidentified.

Survey-depth TCRbeta CDR3 sequencing reported V/J genes and productive frequencies. The data were produced by immunoSEQ multiplex PCR, yet TCRdb's version contains in-frame clones alone and is incomplete. Among around 40,000 clones, over 85% were seen once, and the ten largest hold about 4%. V was clipped by 5 bases and J by 0 bases, with 9 bases between them. Germline V CDR1 and CDR2: SGDLS, YYNGEE. This CDR3 spans 15 amino acids. The TCR sequence derives from a woman between 35 and 75 years old who later had graft-versus-host disease after an allogeneic stem cell transplant. Sequencing was performed on blood, taken before transplantation. The rearrangement joins TRBV9 to TRBJ2-6; D tentatively reads TRBD1 or TRBD2 (6 bases each). The CDR3 reads CASSRGDSGANVLTF. CDR3 DNA sequence: TGTGCCAGCAGTAGGGGGGACTCTGGGGCCAACGTCCTGACTTTC.